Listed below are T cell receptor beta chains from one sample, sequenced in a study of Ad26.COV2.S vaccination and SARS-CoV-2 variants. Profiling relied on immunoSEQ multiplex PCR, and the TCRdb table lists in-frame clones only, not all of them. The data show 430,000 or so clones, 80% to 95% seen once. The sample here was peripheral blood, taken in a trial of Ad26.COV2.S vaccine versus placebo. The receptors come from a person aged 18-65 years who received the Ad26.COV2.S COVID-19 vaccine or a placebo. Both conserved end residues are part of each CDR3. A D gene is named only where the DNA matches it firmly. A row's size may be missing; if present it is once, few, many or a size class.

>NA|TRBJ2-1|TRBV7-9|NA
TGTGCCGGGCGAGGAAGGGGTGGAGACAATGAGCAGTTCTTC
CAGRGRGGDNEQFF
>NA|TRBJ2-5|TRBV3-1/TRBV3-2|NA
TGTGCCAGCAGCCAAGGTGAGGCGACTACCCAAGAGACCCAGTACTTC
CASSQGEATTQETQYF
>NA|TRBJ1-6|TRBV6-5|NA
TGTGCCAGCACTCCGTCGTCCGTGGGGGTTGGGCCCCTCCACTTT
CASTPSSVGVGPLHF
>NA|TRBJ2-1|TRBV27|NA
TGTGCCAGCAGTTTATCGGCCCAGACTGAGCAGTTCTTC
CASSLSAQTEQFF
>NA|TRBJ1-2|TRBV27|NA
TGTGCCAGCAGAGTGGGGGAGGGCTATGGCTACACCTTC
CASRVGEGYGYTF
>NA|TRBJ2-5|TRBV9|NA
TGTGCCAGCAGCGTCTCCGCTAGCGATCAAGAGACCCAGTACTTC
CASSVSASDQETQYF
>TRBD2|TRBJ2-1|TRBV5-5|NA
TGTGCCAGCAGCCGGGGGGTGAGCTCCTACAATGAGCAGTTCTTC
CASSRGVSSYNEQFF
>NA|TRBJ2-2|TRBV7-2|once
TGTGCCAGCACCGATCAAACTAGTTTCATAACCGGGGAGCTGTTTTTT
CASTDQTSFITGELFF
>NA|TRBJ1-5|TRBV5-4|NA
TGTGCCAGCAGCTTGGCGGGTGTAAGCAATCAGCCCCAGCATTTT
CASSLAGVSNQPQHF
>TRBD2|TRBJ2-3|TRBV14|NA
TGTGCCAGCAGCCAAGTAGGCGGGAGGGCCGCAGATACGCAGTATTTT
CASSQVGGRAADTQYF
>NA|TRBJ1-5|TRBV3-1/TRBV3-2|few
TGTGCCAGCAGCCAAGTTTGGAGGGATGGTAGCAATCAGCCCCAGCATTTT
CASSQVWRDGSNQPQHF
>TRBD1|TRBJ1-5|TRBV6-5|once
TGTGCCAGCAGGACAGGGAACAATCAGCCCCAGCATTTT
CASRTGNNQPQHF
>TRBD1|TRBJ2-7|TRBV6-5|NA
TGTGCCAGCAGTCCCGGGACAGGGCCATACGAGCAGTACTTC
CASSPGTGPYEQYF
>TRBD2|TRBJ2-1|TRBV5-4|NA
TGTGCCAGCAGCTTGGGTGGCGGGAGGGCTTATGAGCAGTTCTTC
CASSLGGGRAYEQFF
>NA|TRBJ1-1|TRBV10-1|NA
TGCGCCAGCAGTGAAAACTCGAGGGATAGGGCTTTCTTT
CASSENSRDRAFF
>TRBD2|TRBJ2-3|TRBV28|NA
TGTGCCAGCAGAGCGGGAGGGCCTATAGATACGCAGTATTTT
CASRAGGPIDTQYF
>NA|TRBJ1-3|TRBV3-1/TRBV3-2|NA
TGTGCCAGCAGCCAAGGAAGTAGGGATCGAGGCACCATATATTTT
CASSQGSRDRGTIYF
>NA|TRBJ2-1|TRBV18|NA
TGTGCCAGCTCTCCAACCGGGGCGGAGCAGTTCTTC
CASSPTGAEQFF
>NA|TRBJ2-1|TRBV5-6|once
TGTGCCAGCAGCTTGAGAGGGAGCTCCTACAATGAGCAGTTCTTC
CASSLRGSSYNEQFF
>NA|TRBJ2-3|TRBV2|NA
TGTGCCAGCAGTCTGACAGATACGCAGTATTTT
CASSLTDTQYF
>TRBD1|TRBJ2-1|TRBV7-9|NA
TGTGCCAGCAGCTACCGCCGGGACAGGGGGGACAATGAGCAGTTCTTC
CASSYRRDRGDNEQFF
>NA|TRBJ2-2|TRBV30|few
TGTGCCTGGGGTACTAGATCCACCGGGGAGCTGTTTTTT
CAWGTRSTGELFF
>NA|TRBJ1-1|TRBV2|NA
TGTGCCAGCAGCCAGGGGGCTTTCTTT
CASSQGAFF
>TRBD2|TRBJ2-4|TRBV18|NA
TGTGCCAGCTCACCGCGGCGGGAGCTGGACATTCAGTACTTC
CASSPRRELDIQYF
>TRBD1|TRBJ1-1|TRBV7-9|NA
TGTGCCAGCAGCCCAGGACAGGGGCTGATGAACACTGAAGCTTTCTTT
CASSPGQGLMNTEAFF
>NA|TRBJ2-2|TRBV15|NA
TGTGCCACCAGCAGACCTAGGGACACCGGGGAGCTGTTTTTT
CATSRPRDTGELFF
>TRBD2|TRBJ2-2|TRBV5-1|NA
TGCGCCAGCAGCTTGGCACTAGCGGGAGGTACCGGGGAGCTGTTTTTT
CASSLALAGGTGELFF